This T cell receptor beta chain is drawn from a study of CD8 T cells in ankylosing spondylitis. Study observations and caveats: Enrichment of disease-linked clones was reportedly significant in matched ankylosing spondylitis synovial fluid.

J gave up 9 bases and V 1 base, and 11 bases lay outside the gene matches. CDR3 length: 16 amino acids. Germline V gene lookup returns CDR1 SGHTA and CDR2 FQGNSA. TCRdb ran MiXCR on the 5' RACE reads and lists one entry per CDR3 protein. This table holds roughly 120,000 distinct CDR3 sequences, about 6.4% found once. Of note for this clonotype: Its antigen is undetermined.

The chain employs TRBV7-2 and TRBJ2-3; TRBD2 matches at 9 bases. Sequenced: blood, either unsorted or a sorted T cell fraction (not recorded which). This clonotype was sampled from a male donor with ankylosing spondylitis or in good health (not recorded which). CDR3 DNA sequence: TGTGCCAGCAGCTTAGTTGCTAGCGGGACCCAGGCAACGCAGTATTTT. It codes for CASSLVASGTQATQYF.